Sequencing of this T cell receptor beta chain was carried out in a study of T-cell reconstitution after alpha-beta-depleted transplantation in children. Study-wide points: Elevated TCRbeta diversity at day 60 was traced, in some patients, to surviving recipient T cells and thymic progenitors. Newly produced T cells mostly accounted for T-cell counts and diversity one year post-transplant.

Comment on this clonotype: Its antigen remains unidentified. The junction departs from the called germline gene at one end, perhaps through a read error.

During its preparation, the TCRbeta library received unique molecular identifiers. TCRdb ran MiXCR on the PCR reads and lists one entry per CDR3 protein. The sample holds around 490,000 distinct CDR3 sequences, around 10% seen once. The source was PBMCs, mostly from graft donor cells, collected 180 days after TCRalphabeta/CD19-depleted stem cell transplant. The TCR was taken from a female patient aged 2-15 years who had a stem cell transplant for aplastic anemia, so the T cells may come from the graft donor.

The CDR3 DNA reads TGCAGTGCTAGGCTAGCGGGAGGTACGAAGACCCACTACTTC. Translating gives CSARLAGGTKTHYF. V and J are TRBV20-1 and TRBJ2-5; 11 bases are a match to TRBD2. Germline CDR1 is DFQATT and CDR2 is SNEGSKA (reference sequence). There are 14 residues in the CDR3.